The clone carrying this T cell receptor beta chain was seen repeatedly, ten times or more. CDR1 and CDR2 from the germline V gene are KGHSH and LQKENI. This CDR3 contains 15 residues. V was clipped by 5 bases and J by 4 bases, with 17 bases between them. The data were taken from a study of neurological immune-mediated disorders. Synthesis of cDNA was accomplished via 5'RACE employing 10-nucleotide random UMIs. Over 160 million TCR-beta sequences from 15-18 subjects came from every sequencing run. TCRdb fed the 5' RACE reads into MiXCR, producing one record per CDR3 protein. The table includes 55,000 to 70,000 distinct CDR3 sequences, roughly 5.6% detected once.

The sample comprised PBMCs. The chain recombines TRBV18 with TRBJ1-1, with a possible D match to TRBD1 (5 bases). The receptor was derived from a human donor with multiple sclerosis. The donor label of this sample is uncertain. CDR3 protein: CASSTAGGAGTEAFF. The CDR3, as DNA: TGTGCCAGCTCAACCGCAGGCGGGGCGGGCACTGAAGCTTTCTTT.